The 6 T cell receptor beta chains in this list originate from one sample, sequenced in a study of blood T cell repertoires in COVID-19. TCRdb keeps only in-frame clones here, not all; method: immunoSEQ multiplex PCR. In the table there are around 57,000 clones, approximately 86% of which are singletons. What was sequenced was peripheral blood. The receptors originated from a woman of 80 years or more with active COVID-19.

The chain employs TRBV2 and TRBJ2-1; TRBD2 aligns across 8 bases. Germline trimming cut 2 bases from V and 9 bases from J; bases unmatched to any gene: 9. The CDR3 runs 15 residues. Germline values: CDR1 SNHLY, CDR2 FYNNEI. CDR3 region: CASSEWTAREGEQFF. The CDR3 region has the DNA TGTGCCAGCAGTGAATGGACCGCCCGGGAGGGTGAGCAGTTCTTC.

The chain couples TRBV18 to TRBJ2-1, with TRBD1 matching over 9 bases. Trimming took 1 base from V and 9 from J; bases not matched to a gene: 4. The CDR3 spans 14 residues. The germline gives CDR1 KGHSH, CDR2 LQKENI. CDR3 sequence (DNA): TGTGCCAGCTCACCACAAAGACAGGGGGGTGAGCAGTTCTTC. Protein sequence: CASSPQRQGGEQFF.

The J gene is TRBJ2-7, the V gene TRBV4-1, with 7 bases aligning to TRBD2. Germline V gene data show CDR1 as MGHRA and CDR2 as YSYEKL. The CDR3 contains 12 residues. Trimming removed 8 bases from V and 6 bases from J; junction bases left unmatched: 7. The CDR3 nucleotides are TGCGCCAGCTCATCGGGGGGTTTCGAGCAGTACTTC. Translated, it gives CASSSGGFEQYF.

The V call is TRBV7-8, the J call TRBJ2-1, with D unresolved. The CDR3 extends over 14 amino acids. V lost 1 base and J lost 4, with 8 bases in between. From germline, CDR1 is SGHVS and CDR2 FQNEAQ. CDR3 sequence (DNA): TGTGCCAGCAGCTTAGAGTATCAGTACAATGAGCAGTTCTTC. This gives the protein CASSLEYQYNEQFF.

The V gene is TRBV6-6, the J gene TRBJ2-7, with 8 bases matching TRBD1. The CDR3 runs 14 residues. Trimming took 4 bases from V and 5 from J; bases not matched to a gene: 7. The germline V gene encodes CDR1 MNHNY and CDR2 SVGAGI (reference sequence). CDR3 in amino acids: CASSSQGQAHEQYF. The CDR3 coding sequence is TGTGCCAGCAGTTCCCAGGGACAGGCCCACGAGCAGTACTTC.

The chain combines TRBV28 with TRBJ2-3; tentative D call: TRBD1 (5 bases). The CDR3 contains 16 residues. The V end lost 6 bases, the J end lost 1 base, and 17 bases lay between the germline ends. Germline loops: CDR1 MDHEN, CDR2 SYDVKM. CDR3 in amino acids: CASSRRAGRRTDTQYF. CDR3 nucleotide sequence: TGTGCCAGCAGCCGCCGGGCAGGGCGACGCACAGATACGCAGTATTTT.